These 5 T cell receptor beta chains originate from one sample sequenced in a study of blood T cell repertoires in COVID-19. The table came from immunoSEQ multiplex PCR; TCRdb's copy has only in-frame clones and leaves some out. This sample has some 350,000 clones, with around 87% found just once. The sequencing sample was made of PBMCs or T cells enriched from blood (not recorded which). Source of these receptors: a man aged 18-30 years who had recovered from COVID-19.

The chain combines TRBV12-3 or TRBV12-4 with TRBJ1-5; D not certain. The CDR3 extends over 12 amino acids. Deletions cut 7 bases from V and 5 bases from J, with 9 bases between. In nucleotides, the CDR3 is TGTGCCAGCACCCGGTTGGATCAGCCCCAGCATTTT. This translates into CASTRLDQPQHF.

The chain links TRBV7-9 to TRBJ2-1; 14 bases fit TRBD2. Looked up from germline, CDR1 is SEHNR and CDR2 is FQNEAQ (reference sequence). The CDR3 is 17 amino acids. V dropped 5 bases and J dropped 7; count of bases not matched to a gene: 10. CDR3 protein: CASSRTGTSGGLNEQFF. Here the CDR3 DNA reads TGTGCCAGCAGCCGGACCGGGACTAGCGGGGGCCTAAATGAGCAGTTCTTC.

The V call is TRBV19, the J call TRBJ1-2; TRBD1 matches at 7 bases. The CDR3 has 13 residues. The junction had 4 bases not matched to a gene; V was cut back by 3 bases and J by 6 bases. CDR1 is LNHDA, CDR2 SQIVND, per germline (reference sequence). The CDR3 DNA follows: TGTGCCAGTAGTATCCGGGACAGCCATGGCTACACCTTC. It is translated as CASSIRDSHGYTF.

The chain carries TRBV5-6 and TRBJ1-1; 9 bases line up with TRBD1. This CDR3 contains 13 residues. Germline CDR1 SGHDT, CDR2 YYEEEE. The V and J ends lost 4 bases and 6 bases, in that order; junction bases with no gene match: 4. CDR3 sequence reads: CASSPRQGAEAFF. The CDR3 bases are TGTGCCAGCAGCCCGCGACAGGGGGCTGAAGCTTTCTTT. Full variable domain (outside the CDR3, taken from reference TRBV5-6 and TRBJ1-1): DAGVTQSPTHLIKTRGQQVTLRCSPKSGHDTVSWYQQALGQGPQFIFQYYEEEERQRGNFPDRFSGHQFPNYSSELNVNALLLGDSALYLCASSPRQGAEAFFGQGTRLTVV.

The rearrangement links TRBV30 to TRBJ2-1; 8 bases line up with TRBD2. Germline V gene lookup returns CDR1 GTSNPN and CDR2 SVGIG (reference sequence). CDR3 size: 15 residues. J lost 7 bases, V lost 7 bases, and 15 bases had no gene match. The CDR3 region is CALPPPGTRINEQFF. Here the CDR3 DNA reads TGTGCCTTGCCCCCCCCTGGGACTAGGATAAATGAGCAGTTCTTC.